The 7 T cell receptor beta chains given below trace back to one sample, sequenced in a study of CD8+ T cells in alopecia areata. RNA, once extracted, was reverse transcribed into cDNA for use as the sequencing template. Clones were read by immunoSEQ multiplex PCR, and TCRdb kept only the in-frame ones, dropping some. This sample includes 270,000 or so clones with no singletons; its ten biggest clones take up more than 0.95%. On the basis of CD4, CD8alpha, NKG2D, NKG2ACE and other markers, pooled cutaneous lymph node cells were sorted. Sequenced material: CD4+ T cells sorted from a lymph node. The source of these receptors is a C3H/HeJ mouse with alopecia areata. The mice in this strain carry MHC haplotype H2-k.

This clone was counted between two and nine times. Mouse gene names and germline throughout. The read ends 4 residues early relative to the CDR3; the germline J gene fills the gap. V gene TRBV1 combines with J gene TRBJ2-3, with 7 nucleotides matching TRBD2. The CDR3 length is 15 residues. Per germline, CDR1 NSQYPW and CDR2 LRSPGD (reference sequence). J lost 0 bases, V lost 5 bases, and 5 bases had no gene match. This CDR3 reads CTCSIWGSSAETLYF. Incomplete CDR3 DNA: TGCACCTGCAGTATCTGGGGGTCTAGTGCAGAA.

With respect to this clone: The gene symbols are mouse symbols. The read gets to within 4 residues of the CDR3 end, and the germline J gene fills in the rest. This CDR3 is also generated by other DNA sequences in the sample. This chain connects TRBV5 to TRBJ2-2; the match to TRBD2 covers 9 bases. This CDR3 contains 16 residues. Germline V CDR1 and CDR2: LGHNA, YNLKQL (reference sequence). J lost 0 bases, V lost 4 bases, and 3 bases had no gene match. Incomplete CDR3 DNA: TGTGCCAGCAGCCCGACTGGGGGTGCAAACACCGGG. Translated: CASSPTGGANTG. The CDR3 in its entirety is CASSPTGGANTGQLYF.

This clone was detected only a few times. Mouse names are used for the genes. The read terminates 4 residues before the CDR3 end, so the remaining end is supplied by the germline J gene. The chain joins TRBV13-2 to TRBJ2-7; D perhaps matches TRBD1 (6 bases). This CDR3 comprises 14 residues. Trimming took 2 bases from V and 0 from J, leaving 9 bases between them. CDR1 NNHNN and CDR2 SYGAGS come from the germline V gene (reference sequence). CDR3 DNA, as far as it was read: TGTGCCAGCGGTGAGCGGGACAACTCCTAT. As protein: CASGERDNSY. The full-length CDR3 reads as CASGERDNSYEQYF.

Concerning this clone: Gene names and germline match the mouse. The read ends 3 residues before the CDR3 terminus; that terminus is restored from the germline J gene. The V gene is TRBV19, the J gene TRBJ1-6; weak D call: TRBD1 (5 bases). TRBJ1-6 qualifies as an ORF whose function is uncertain. The V end was cut by 6 bases, the J end by 4 bases, with 8 bases between. The CDR3 length is 13 residues. CDR1 is FNHDT and CDR2 is SITEND in the germline V gene (reference sequence). Incomplete CDR3 DNA: TGTGCCAGCAAGAGACAGTATAATTCGCCC. This gives the protein CASKRQYNSP. The entire CDR3 protein is CASKRQYNSPLYF.

This clone was seen only a few times. The genes and germline here are from mouse. The read terminates 4 residues ahead of where the CDR3 ends, so the germline J gene completes it. The chain combines TRBV31 with TRBJ2-5, with D maybe TRBD2 (7 bases). Per the germline V gene, CDR1 is GKSSPN and CDR2 is SITVG. Trimming removed 0 bases from V and 2 bases from J, with 12 bases in between. CDR3 size: 15 residues. CDR3 DNA, as far as it was read: TGTGCCTGGAGTCTAGTTCTGGGGGCCCAAGAC. Amino acid sequence: CAWSLVLGAQD. The entire CDR3 protein reads CAWSLVLGAQDTQYF.

Regarding this clone: Gene and germline names: mouse. The read ends 4 residues before the CDR3 terminus; that terminus is restored from the germline J gene. The chain employs TRBV5 and TRBJ2-5, with TRBD1 as a possible D gene (5 bases). Germline assignment: CDR1 LGHNA and CDR2 YNLKQL (reference sequence). The CDR3 has 13 residues. Trimming left V 5 bases short and J 2 bases short, with 8 bases between. Partial CDR3 DNA: TGTGCCAGCAGCAAGAGGGGCCAAGAC. This translates into CASSKRGQD. The whole CDR3 region reads CASSKRGQDTQYF.

This clone has only a few counts. Gene names follow the mouse nomenclature. Read data end 4 residues before the CDR3 end; the end is taken from the germline J gene. This chain joins TRBV1 and TRBJ2-3, with 10 bases fitting TRBD2. The V and J ends lost 5 bases and 0 bases, in that order; junction bases with no gene match: 2. The CDR3 runs 15 residues. CDR1 and CDR2 (germline): NSQYPW, LRSPGD (reference sequence). CDR3 amino acids: CTCSPLGGSAETLYF. Partial CDR3 DNA: TGCACCTGCAGTCCACTGGGGGGGAGTGCAGAA.